These 17 T cell receptor beta chains share one sample of origin, sequenced in a study of T cells expressing NK-cell markers. TCRdb reprocessed the 5' RACE reads and keeps a single row for each CDR3 protein, giving no DNA. In all, the sample yields under 500,000 distinct CDR3 sequences. The specimen sequenced was blood T cells: a sorted CD56 or NKG2C T cell subset, CD4+ or CD8+ T cells, or bulk PBMC T cells (not recorded which). Receptor source: a woman aged 18-70 years in good health.

This chain joins TRBV20-1 and TRBJ1-6. Germline CDR1 reads DFQATT; CDR2 reads SNEGSKA (reference sequence). This CDR3 has 16 residues. CDR3 sequence: CSAREVSKIHNSPLHF.

The chain uses TRBV2 and TRBJ1-1; the TRBD1 assignment by TCRdb is unverifiable without DNA. The CDR3 contains 11 residues. The germline V gene has CDR1 SNHLY and CDR2 FYNNEI. The CDR3 reads CASDRATEAFF. Full variable domain (missing parts from reference TRBV2 and TRBJ1-1): EPEVTQTPSHQVTQMGQEVILRCVPISNHLYFYWYRQILGQKVEFLVSFYNNEISEKSEIFDDQFSVERPDGSNFTLKIRSTKLEDSAMYFCASDRATEAFFGQGTRLTVV.

V and J are TRBV20-1 and TRBJ1-6; there is no DNA to check the TCRdb D call of TRBD1. This CDR3 has 14 residues. Germline V gene data show CDR1 as DFQATT and CDR2 as SNEGSKA (reference sequence). CDR3 protein: CSARWARSDSPLHF.

This chain connects TRBV7-2 to TRBJ2-1; TCRdb proposes TRBD2, but this gene call is untestable without DNA. The CDR3 is 15 amino acids. Germline CDR1 is SGHTA and CDR2 is FQGNSA. CDR3: CASSTTSGSYNEQFF. The whole variable domain, remainder taken from reference TRBV7-2 and TRBJ2-1, is GAGVSQSPSNKVTEKGKDVELRCDPISGHTALYWYRQSLGQGLEFLIYFQGNSAPDKSGLPSDRFSAERTGGSVSTLTIQRTQQEDSAVYLCASSTTSGSYNEQFFGPGTRLTVL.

The chain employs TRBV29-1 and TRBJ2-5. The CDR3 loop spans 12 amino acids. Looked up from germline, CDR1 is SQVTM and CDR2 is ANQGSEA. The chain's CDR3 is CSVSIEGETQYF.

The V gene is TRBV20-1, the J gene TRBJ1-2; TCRdb lists TRBD1, though no DNA is available to test this call. CDR1 and CDR2 from the germline V gene are DFQATT and SNEGSKA (reference sequence). There are 11 residues in the CDR3. CDR3 amino acids: CSPYQGRGYTF.

The chain uses TRBV7-9 and TRBJ2-3. Germline lookup yields CDR1 SEHNR and CDR2 FQNEAQ (reference sequence). The CDR3 is 12 amino acids. The CDR3 reads CASSLAGVTQYF.

The chain combines TRBV7-2 with TRBJ1-2. This CDR3 contains 14 residues. Germline V gene sequence: CDR1 SGHTA, CDR2 FQGNSA. The CDR3 protein is CTSSPLFDAYGYTF.

The CDR3 loop reads CSAGTVQETQYF. The rearrangement joins TRBV20-1 to TRBJ2-5; no DNA is available, so the TRBD1 call from TCRdb remains unchecked. This CDR3 spans 12 amino acids. CDR1 DFQATT and CDR2 SNEGSKA come from the germline V gene (reference sequence).

The chain carries TRBV24-1 and TRBJ2-3; TCRdb proposes TRBD2, but this gene call is untestable without DNA. Germline loops: CDR1 KGHDR, CDR2 SFDVKD. The CDR3 consists of 16 residues. This CDR3 reads CATSDSRLASTDTQYF.

J is TRBJ2-1 and V is TRBV7-2. Germline CDR1 and CDR2: SGHTA and FQGNSA. The CDR3 runs to 13 residues. CDR3 in amino acids: CASSLPQGNEQFF. Using reference TRBV7-2 and TRBJ2-1 for the parts outside the CDR3, the full variable domain is GAGVSQSPSNKVTEKGKDVELRCDPISGHTALYWYRQSLGQGLEFLIYFQGNSAPDKSGLPSDRFSAERTGGSVSTLTIQRTQQEDSAVYLCASSLPQGNEQFFGPGTRLTVL.

The chain links TRBV20-1 to TRBJ2-3; TCRdb picks TRBD1, but there is no DNA to check that call. The CDR3 extends over 14 amino acids. CDR1 DFQATT and CDR2 SNEGSKA come from the germline V gene (reference sequence). The CDR3 region is CSASGRGATDTQYF.

J is TRBJ2-3 and V is TRBV29-1; as DNA is missing, the TRBD1 call by TCRdb cannot be tested. The CDR3 is 14 residues long. Per the germline V gene, CDR1 is SQVTM and CDR2 is ANQGSEA. The CDR3 loop is CSVADRGWVDTQYF.

The gene calls are TRBV2 and TRBJ2-6; TCRdb's D call of TRBD1 is untestable without DNA. Germline values: CDR1 SNHLY, CDR2 FYNNEI. The CDR3 has 15 amino acids. CDR3 loop: CASSGGESGANVLTF.

J is TRBJ2-1 and V is TRBV5-1; the D call of TRBD2 rests on TCRdb alone, since no DNA is present to check it. The germline V gene encodes CDR1 SGHRS and CDR2 YFSETQ. CDR3 length equals 17 residues. The CDR3 sequence: CASSLTTGGGLYNEQFF.

The chain links TRBV5-5 to TRBJ2-1. This CDR3 contains 14 residues. Looked up from germline, CDR1 is SGHKS and CDR2 is YYEKEE (reference sequence). CDR3 sequence reads: CASSLQHHYNEQFF.

The chain joins TRBV9 to TRBJ2-1; TCRdb reports TRBD2, a call that lacks DNA to check it against. This CDR3 is 13 amino acids long. The V gene's germline CDR1 is SGDLS and CDR2 YYNGEE. The CDR3 here is CASSVNSPHEQFF.